The 32 T cell receptor beta chains given below trace back to one sample, sequenced in a study of Tregs in tolerant kidney transplant recipients. Some clones are missing from TCRdb's copy, which holds only in-frame ones; the method was immunoSEQ multiplex PCR. Its listing shows tens of thousands of clones. Here the sequenced sample was CD4+ T cells from blood, taken before the transplant. The receptors come from a human donor who received a combined kidney and bone marrow transplant.

A remark on this clone: The DNA ends 3 residues before the CDR3 does, and the rest of the CDR3 is filled in from the germline J gene. The chain links TRBV18 to TRBJ1-2; 9 bases align to TRBD1. CDR1 KGHSH and CDR2 LQKENI come from the germline V gene. This CDR3 contains 15 residues. Trimming removed 4 bases from V and 6 bases from J; junction bases left unmatched: 9. CDR3 in amino acids: CASSQSDRGFHGYTF. CDR3 DNA, as far as it was read: TGTGCCAGCTCACAATCGGACAGGGGTTTTCATGGC.

A note on this clone: The CDR3 extends 3 residues past the end of the read, so its final part is completed from the germline J gene. The rearrangement uses TRBV7-2 and TRBJ1-5, with a weak D call TRBD1 (5 bases). This CDR3 contains 15 residues. CDR1 SGHTA and CDR2 FQGNSA come from the germline V gene. Trimming stripped 3 bases from V and 1 base from J, with 10 bases between. The CDR3 here is CASSFRGTSNQPQHF. The DNA read from the CDR3 is TGTGCCAGCAGCTTCCGGGGGACGAGCAATCAGCCC.

For this clone: The CDR3 goes on 3 residues after the read ends, and that part is filled in from the germline J gene. The chain uses TRBV5-1 and TRBJ1-3; 7 bases align to TRBD1. Germline-derived CDR1 and CDR2 are SGHRS and YFSETQ. The CDR3 covers 15 residues. V was pared by 3 bases and J by 0 bases, with 3 bases of the junction left unmatched. CDR3 DNA (partial): TGCGCCAGCAGCTGGGGGACAGCCTCTGGAAACACC. It yields the protein CASSWGTASGNT. The entire CDR3 sequence reads CASSWGTASGNTIYF.

Regarding this clone: The read halts 3 residues ahead of the CDR3 end, with the missing end drawn from the germline J gene. The V call is TRBV2, the J call TRBJ2-5; perhaps TRBD2 as D (6 bases). Germline V CDR1 and CDR2: SNHLY, FYNNEI. The CDR3 covers 14 residues. V was clipped by 7 bases and J by 1 base, with 13 bases between them. CDR3 DNA, as far as it was read: TGTGCCAGCAAGACAGCGGGTACCCAAGAGACC. This translates into CASKTAGTQET. The whole CDR3 protein is CASKTAGTQETQYF.

Concerning this clone itself: The CDR3 end is not reached by the read, which stops 3 residues before it; the germline J gene fills it in. The chain uses TRBV7-9 and TRBJ1-2; TRBD1 might be the D (5 bases). There are 15 residues in the CDR3. Germline CDR1 SEHNR, CDR2 FQNEAQ (reference sequence). The ends were cut back, 2 bases at V and 4 bases at J, with 14 bases in the middle. The CDR3 reads CASSLTAPGGYGYTF. Partial CDR3 DNA: TGTGCCAGCAGCTTAACCGCCCCCGGGGGCTATGGC.

On this clone: Germline is not matched at one junction end, which may reflect a read error. Partial CDR3 DNA: TGTGCCAGCTCAGCACCGGGACAGGGAAACTATGGC. Its protein is CASSAPGQGNYG. The complete CDR3 reads CASSAPGQGNYGYTF. J is TRBJ1-2 and V is TRBV18; TRBD1 matches at 9 bases. The read ends 3 residues early relative to the CDR3; the germline J gene fills the gap. The CDR3 runs 15 residues. Germline values: CDR1 KGHSH, CDR2 LQKENI.

On this clone itself: Read coverage stops 3 residues before the CDR3 terminus; the germline J gene supplies the remainder. This chain links TRBV2 with TRBJ1-4, with D perhaps TRBD1 (5 bases). The germline CDR1 and CDR2 sequences are SNHLY and FYNNEI. Trimming left V 2 bases short and J 10 bases short, with 17 bases between. The CDR3 totals 15 residues. The CDR3 spells CASSELEAGSGKLFF. The part of the CDR3 DNA that was read is TGTGCCAGCAGTGAACTTGAGGCAGGGAGTGGAAAA.

Note on this clone: The CDR3 extends 3 residues past the end of the read, so its final part is completed from the germline J gene. The gene calls are TRBV11-2 and TRBJ1-1; perhaps TRBD1 as D (5 bases). This CDR3 comprises 15 residues. Germline CDR1 is SGHAT and CDR2 is FQNNGV. The CDR3 loop reads CASSLEGSGTISAFF. CDR3 DNA (partial): TGTGCCAGCAGCTTAGAAGGGTCGGGGACTATTTCG.

As concerns this clone: The read falls 3 residues short of the CDR3 end, and the missing part is taken from the germline J gene. This rearrangement joins TRBV19 to TRBJ1-5; no definite D call. The V and J ends lost 1 base and 2 bases respectively, with 12 bases between them. The germline CDR1 and CDR2 sequences are LNHDA and SQIVND (reference sequence). The CDR3 has 16 amino acids. This chain's CDR3 is CASSIGVRDGNQPQHF. Incomplete CDR3 DNA: TGTGCCAGTAGTATAGGTGTCAGAGATGGCAATCAGCCC. The complete variable domain, with remaining parts taken from reference TRBV19 and TRBJ1-5, reads DGGITQSPKYLFRKEGQNVTLSCEQNLNHDAMYWYRQDPGQGLRLIYYSQIVNDFQKGDIAEGYSVSREKKESFPLTVTSAQKNPTAFYLCASSIGVRDGNQPQHFGDGTRLSIL.

Notes on this clone: Read data end 3 residues before the CDR3 end; the end is taken from the germline J gene. The chain joins TRBV7-9 to TRBJ1-6; D may be TRBD1 (5 bases). CDR3 length equals 13 residues. The germline V gene encodes CDR1 SEHNR and CDR2 FQNEAQ (reference sequence). V lost 3 bases and J 6 bases, leaving 6 bases between the germline ends. CDR3 bases read: TGTGCCAGCAGCTTGGGGGGTAATTCACCC. As protein: CASSLGGNSP. The CDR3 as a whole reads CASSLGGNSPLHF. The full variable domain, completed using reference TRBV7-9 and TRBJ1-6, is DTGVSQNPRHKITKRGQNVTFRCDPISEHNRLYWYRQTLGQGPEFLTYFQNEAQLEKSRLLSDRFSAERPKGSFSTLEIQRTEQGDSAMYLCASSLGGNSPLHFGNGTRLTVT.

Remarks on this clone: Coverage ceases 3 residues before the CDR3 finishes, and the germline J gene fills in the end. The chain has TRBV7-2 and TRBJ2-4; 9 nucleotides line up with TRBD2. The CDR3 length is 13 residues. Germline trimming cut 3 bases from V and 8 bases from J; bases unmatched to any gene: 2. In germline, CDR1 is SGHTA, CDR2 FQGNSA. The covered CDR3 bases are TGTGCCAGCAGCTTGGGCGGGAGGGACATT. This encodes CASSLGGRDI. The entire CDR3 protein is CASSLGGRDIQYF.

This CDR3 is CSARTGGAKNIQYF. CDR3 bases read: TGCAGCGCGCGGACGGGGGGGGCCAAAAACATT. The V and J genes are TRBV29-1 and TRBJ2-4; TRBD2 agrees at 8 bases. Read data end 3 residues before the CDR3 end; the end is taken from the germline J gene. CDR1 is SQVTM, CDR2 ANQGSEA, per germline. The CDR3 has 14 amino acids. J gave up 1 base and V 7 bases, and 6 bases lay outside the gene matches. The full variable domain, its missing parts supplied by reference TRBV29-1 and TRBJ2-4, is SAVISQKPSRDICQRGTSLTIQCQVDSQVTMMFWYRQQPGQSLTLIATANQGSEATYESGFVIDKFPISRPNLTFSTLTVSNMSPEDSSIYLCSARTGGAKNIQYFGAGTRLSVL.

On this clone: The CDR3 end falls 3 residues outside the read, so it is completed with the germline J gene. The rearrangement joins TRBV5-1 to TRBJ1-1; no reliable D call. The CDR3 has 14 amino acids. Per the germline V gene, CDR1 is SGHRS and CDR2 is YFSETQ. Trimming shortened V by 1 base and J by 1 base, and 8 bases separated the two germline ends. The CDR3 region is CASSLLAGNTEAFF. The CDR3 bases that were read are TGCGCCAGCAGCTTGCTTGCAGGGAACACTGAA. Full variable domain (outside the CDR3, taken from reference TRBV5-1 and TRBJ1-1): KAGVTQTPRYLIKTRGQQVTLSCSPISGHRSVSWYQQTPGQGLQFLFEYFSETQRNKGNFPGRFSGRQFSNSRSEMNVSTLELGDSALYLCASSLLAGNTEAFFGQGTRLTVV.

A word on this clone: Read coverage stops 3 residues before the CDR3 terminus; the germline J gene supplies the remainder. This chain links TRBV19 with TRBJ2-7, with 9 bases aligning to TRBD1. V dropped 1 base and J dropped 6; count of bases not matched to a gene: 7. The CDR3 contains 15 residues. CDR1 is LNHDA, CDR2 SQIVND, per germline (reference sequence). CDR3 bases read: TGTGCCAGTAGTATAGGGGGGACAGGGCTCCTCGAG. This gives the protein CASSIGGTGLLE. The complete CDR3 reads CASSIGGTGLLEQYF.

As regards this clone: The DNA ends 3 residues before the CDR3 does, and the rest of the CDR3 is filled in from the germline J gene. The chain employs TRBV11-2 and TRBJ1-2, with D perhaps TRBD1 (6 bases). The CDR3 runs 14 residues. Germline V gene data show CDR1 as SGHAT and CDR2 as FQNNGV. Trimming stripped 6 bases from V and 6 bases from J, with 17 bases between. The CDR3 sequence is CASSELRGGDGYTF. The part of the CDR3 DNA that was read is TGTGCCAGCAGTGAACTCAGGGGAGGGGATGGC.

Note on this clone: The read finishes 3 residues shy of the CDR3 end, and the germline J gene is used to complete it. The genes are TRBV7-2 and TRBJ2-3; 7 nucleotides match TRBD1. J gave up 4 bases and V 6 bases, and 7 bases lay outside the gene matches. The CDR3 contains 14 residues. Germline CDR1 reads SGHTA; CDR2 reads FQGNSA. The sequenced CDR3 bases are TGTGCCAGCAGTCAGAGACAGGGCCCAGATACG. This sequence encodes CASSQRQGPDT. The CDR3, in full, reads CASSQRQGPDTQYF. The entire variable domain, with the rest obtained from reference TRBV7-2 and TRBJ2-3, is as follows: GAGVSQSPSNKVTEKGKDVELRCDPISGHTALYWYRQSLGQGLEFLIYFQGNSAPDKSGLPSDRFSAERTGGSVSTLTIQRTQQEDSAVYLCASSQRQGPDTQYFGPGTRLTVL.

With respect to this clone: The CDR3 end falls 3 residues outside the read, so it is completed with the germline J gene. This chain joins TRBV5-1 and TRBJ2-2; TRBD1 is a possible D gene (5 bases). CDR3 length equals 16 residues. Per the germline V gene, CDR1 is SGHRS and CDR2 is YFSETQ. V was shortened by 4 bases and J by 5 bases, with 18 bases between the two germline ends. CDR3 DNA, as far as it was read: TGCGCCAGCAGCCCTACCCCAGGACACGAAACCGGGGAG. This encodes CASSPTPGHETGE. The full CDR3 sequence reads CASSPTPGHETGELFF.

Points on this clone: The CDR3 end lies 3 residues beyond the end of the read and is filled in from the germline J gene. The chain joins TRBV19 to TRBJ2-7; 7 positions match TRBD1. CDR1 is LNHDA and CDR2 is SQIVND in the germline V gene (reference sequence). This CDR3 is built from 17 residues. Unmatched junction bases numbered 14, after V lost 3 bases and J lost 3 bases. CDR3 loop: CASSMYLFRDRHYEQYF. Incomplete CDR3 DNA: TGTGCCAGTAGTATGTATTTATTTCGGGACAGACACTACGAG. The whole variable domain, filled in from reference TRBV19 and TRBJ2-7, reads DGGITQSPKYLFRKEGQNVTLSCEQNLNHDAMYWYRQDPGQGLRLIYYSQIVNDFQKGDIAEGYSVSREKKESFPLTVTSAQKNPTAFYLCASSMYLFRDRHYEQYFGPGTRLTVT.

Concerning this clone: The CDR3 goes on 3 residues after the read ends, and that part is filled in from the germline J gene. J is TRBJ1-5 and V is TRBV7-2; D is perhaps TRBD1 (6 bases). CDR3 length: 14 residues. V lost 0 bases, J lost 6 bases, and 9 bases lay in between. Germline V gene sequence: CDR1 SGHTA, CDR2 FQGNSA. Partial CDR3 DNA: TGTGCCAGCAGCTTAGCGGGAGGGGGTCAGCCC. Translated: CASSLAGGGQP. The full CDR3 sequence reads CASSLAGGGQPQHF.

About this clone itself: The read ends 3 residues before the CDR3 terminus; that terminus is restored from the germline J gene. The chain uses TRBV29-1 and TRBJ2-1; TRBD2 agrees at 11 bases. This CDR3 contains 16 residues. The germline CDR1 and CDR2 sequences are SQVTM and ANQGSEA. The J segment lost 5 bases and the V segment lost 3 bases, leaving 9 bases of the junction unmatched. Partial CDR3 DNA: TGCAGCGTTGACCGACTAGCGGGGCCTAGTCACAATGAG. The encoded protein is CSVDRLAGPSHNE. The CDR3 reads in full as CSVDRLAGPSHNEQFF.

As for this clone: The DNA ends 3 residues before the CDR3 does, and the rest of the CDR3 is filled in from the germline J gene. The chain has TRBV5-5 and TRBJ2-7; no reliable D call. V was cut by 0 bases and J by 0 bases, with 7 bases left in between. The CDR3 runs 14 residues. CDR1 SGHKS and CDR2 YYEKEE come from the germline V gene (reference sequence). The CDR3 sequence: CASSLDSPSYEQYF. Incomplete CDR3 DNA: TGTGCCAGCAGCTTGGACAGCCCCTCCTACGAG.

In the case of this clone: The read finishes 3 residues shy of the CDR3 end, and the germline J gene is used to complete it. This chain links TRBV18 with TRBJ1-2; the match to TRBD1 covers 12 bases. This CDR3 region has 13 residues. Germline V lookup: CDR1 KGHSH, CDR2 LQKENI. The CDR3: CASEGTGGSGYTF. Partial CDR3 DNA: TGTGCCAGCGAAGGGACAGGGGGCAGCGGC.

About this clone itself: The sequence runs out 3 residues before the end of the CDR3; the remainder is reconstructed from the germline J gene. The V call is TRBV18, the J call TRBJ1-3; D uncertain. Germline V CDR1 and CDR2: KGHSH, LQKENI. Deletions cut 2 bases from V and 2 bases from J, with 7 bases between. This CDR3 comprises 14 residues. The DNA read from the CDR3 is TGTGCCAGCTCACCAGGACTACCTGGAAACACC. This translates into CASSPGLPGNT. The full CDR3 protein is CASSPGLPGNTIYF. Using reference TRBV18 and TRBJ1-3 for the parts outside the CDR3, the full variable domain is NAGVMQNPRHLVRRRGQEARLRCSPMKGHSHVYWYRQLPEEGLKFMVYLQKENIIDESGMPKERFSAEFPKEGPSILRIQQVVRGDSAAYFCASSPGLPGNTIYFGEGSWLTVV.

On this clone itself: Read data end 3 residues before the CDR3 end; the end is taken from the germline J gene. The V call is TRBV13, the J call TRBJ1-4; tentatively, D is TRBD1 (5 bases). Germline V gene sequence: CDR1 PRHDT, CDR2 FYEKMQ (reference sequence). The germline V and J ends were trimmed by 2 bases and 6 bases, with 13 bases remaining between them. CDR3 length equals 15 residues. Partial CDR3 DNA: TGTGCCAGCAGCTTAACAGCGAGGGGCTATGAAAAA. Translated: CASSLTARGYEK. The entire CDR3 protein is CASSLTARGYEKLFF.

Details on this clone: Read sequence stops 3 residues before the CDR3 end, and the germline J gene provides the missing end. The V and J genes are TRBV2 and TRBJ2-1; 10 nucleotides line up with TRBD2. The CDR3 contains 17 residues. V lost 6 bases and J lost 1; bases outside the gene matches: 9. From germline, CDR1 is SNHLY and CDR2 FYNNEI. The part of the CDR3 DNA that was read is TGTGCCAGCAGGGCGACTAGCGGGCGACGTTCCTACAATGAG. As protein: CASRATSGRRSYNE. The CDR3 reads in full as CASRATSGRRSYNEQFF.

About this clone: The observed sequence ends 3 residues before the CDR3 terminus, with the missing tail filled in from the germline J gene. The genes are TRBV2 and TRBJ1-2; 7 positions match TRBD1. This CDR3 spans 15 amino acids. CDR1 is SNHLY, CDR2 FYNNEI, per germline. The V gene end was trimmed by 2 bases and the J gene end by 5 bases; junction bases not matched to a gene: 8. CDR3 DNA, as far as it was read: TGTGCCAGCAGTGAATTGAGGGGGCCTTCGTATGGC. Translated, it gives CASSELRGPSYG. The full CDR3 protein reads CASSELRGPSYGYTF.

On this clone itself: The read falls 3 residues short of the CDR3 end, and the missing part is taken from the germline J gene. This rearrangement joins TRBV2 to TRBJ1-3; 10 bases map to TRBD1. V shed 6 bases, J shed 0 bases, and the junction held 2 bases outside the gene matches. Germline V gene sequence: CDR1 SNHLY, CDR2 FYNNEI. There are 15 residues in the CDR3. CDR3: CASSRDRGSGNTIYF. CDR3 DNA (partial): TGTGCCAGCAGCAGGGACAGGGGCTCTGGAAACACC.

A note on this clone: The read stops 3 residues short of the end of the CDR3; the missing end is completed from the germline J gene. The rearrangement joins TRBV18 to TRBJ1-1, with D perhaps TRBD1 (6 bases). Per the germline V gene, CDR1 is KGHSH and CDR2 is LQKENI. V gave up 5 bases and J gave up 4 bases, with 14 bases separating them. CDR3 length: 14 amino acids. Partial CDR3 DNA: TGTGCCAGCTCATCAACACAGGGACGCACTGAA. Its translation: CASSSTQGRTE. The CDR3 in its entirety is CASSSTQGRTEAFF.

In regard to this clone: Read coverage stops 3 residues before the CDR3 terminus; the germline J gene supplies the remainder. The chain carries TRBV7-6 and TRBJ2-5, with 14 bases aligning to TRBD2. Germline values: CDR1 SGHVS, CDR2 FNYEAQ. There are 18 residues in the CDR3. Germline trimming cut 3 bases from V and 1 base from J; bases unmatched to any gene: 7. The sequenced part of the CDR3 DNA is TGTGCCAGCAGCTTCTTCCGGACTAGCGGGGGGACCCAAGAGACC. This codes for CASSFFRTSGGTQET. The entire CDR3 sequence reads CASSFFRTSGGTQETQYF.

As concerns this clone: The read comes to an end 3 residues before the CDR3 does, leaving the germline J gene to fill in the end. The rearrangement joins TRBV5-1 to TRBJ2-2; D perhaps matches TRBD2 (5 bases). The germline V and J ends were trimmed by 3 bases and 0 bases, with 6 bases remaining between them. Germline assignment: CDR1 SGHRS and CDR2 YFSETQ. The CDR3 is made up of 14 amino acids. The CDR3 here is CASSSAANTGELFF. The part of the CDR3 DNA that was read is TGCGCCAGCAGCTCAGCGGCGAACACCGGGGAG.

Note on this clone: Read data end 3 residues before the CDR3 end; the end is taken from the germline J gene. The V call is TRBV7-8, the J call TRBJ1-6; tentatively, D is TRBD1 (5 bases). Trimming removed 5 bases from V and 7 bases from J, with 24 bases in between. Germline CDR1 SGHVS, CDR2 FQNEAQ. This CDR3 has 18 residues. The CDR3 is CASSDEKGQGAKNSPLHF. The part of the CDR3 DNA that was read is TGTGCCAGCAGCGATGAAAAAGGGCAGGGTGCAAAGAATTCACCC.

Concerning this clone: The CDR3 extends 3 residues past the end of the read, so its final part is completed from the germline J gene. V usage is TRBV7-2 and J usage is TRBJ1-2, with a weak D call TRBD1 (5 bases). Germline-derived CDR1 and CDR2 are SGHTA and FQGNSA. The CDR3 length is 14 residues. V lost 3 bases and J 2 bases, leaving 10 bases between the germline ends. CDR3 bases read: TGTGCCAGCAGCTTTGGCAGGGAGAACTATGGC. This encodes CASSFGRENYG. The entire CDR3 is CASSFGRENYGYTF. Combining the CDR3 with reference TRBV7-2 and TRBJ1-2 gives the whole variable domain GAGVSQSPSNKVTEKGKDVELRCDPISGHTALYWYRQSLGQGLEFLIYFQGNSAPDKSGLPSDRFSAERTGGSVSTLTIQRTQQEDSAVYLCASSFGRENYGYTFGSGTRLTVV.